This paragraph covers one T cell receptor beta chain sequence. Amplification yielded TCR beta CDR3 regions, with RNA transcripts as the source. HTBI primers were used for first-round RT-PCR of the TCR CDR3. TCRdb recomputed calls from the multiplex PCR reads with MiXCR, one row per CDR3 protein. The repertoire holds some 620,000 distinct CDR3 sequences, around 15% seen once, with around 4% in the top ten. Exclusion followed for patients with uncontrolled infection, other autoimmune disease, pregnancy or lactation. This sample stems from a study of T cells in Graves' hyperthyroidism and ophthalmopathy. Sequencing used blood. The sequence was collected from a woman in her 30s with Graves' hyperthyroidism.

The CDR3 DNA sequence: TGTGCCAGCAGTTGGGGGGACGGCGGGTATGGCTACACCTTC. As protein: CASSWGDGGYGYTF. The chain employs TRBV28 and TRBJ1-2; tentative D call: TRBD1 (5 bases). Germline V gene lookup returns CDR1 MDHEN and CDR2 SYDVKM. This CDR3 spans 14 amino acids. V lost 4 bases and J lost 5, with 14 bases in between.